The T cell receptor (beta chain) under discussion was sequenced for a study of shared clonotypes between healthy human individuals. On the study more broadly: Three plates were used per donor for CD4 naive, three for CD4 memory, two for CD8 naive and one for CD8 memory.

General study points: Represented diversity, genetic and exposure-history alike, was limited by few donors. Naive subsets typically showed greater estimated richness than memory subsets. Read depth was anticipated to influence clonotype sharing among donors.

The table came from immunoSEQ multiplex PCR; TCRdb's copy has only in-frame clones and leaves some out. Among more than 2,000,000 clones, 93% were seen once, and the ten largest hold 0.39%. About this clone: Its antigen remains unidentified. Within the sample, other DNA sequences also encode this same CDR3.

The CDR3 has 13 residues. Germline values: CDR1 SGHRS, CDR2 YFSETQ. With 1 base clipped from V and 4 bases from J, the junction kept 2 bases outside the gene matches. Specimen: naive CD4+ T cells from PBMCs. Subset of the sample: CD45RA+ positively selected. The chain links TRBV5-1 to TRBJ2-7; 7 nucleotides line up with TRBD1. The clonotype comes from a man aged 18 to 30 in good health. Some clones in this sample may be carry-over from other donors' samples. The CDR3 coding sequence is TGCGCCAGCAGCTTGTTGGGACAGTACGAGCAGTACTTC. Its translation: CASSLLGQYEQYF.